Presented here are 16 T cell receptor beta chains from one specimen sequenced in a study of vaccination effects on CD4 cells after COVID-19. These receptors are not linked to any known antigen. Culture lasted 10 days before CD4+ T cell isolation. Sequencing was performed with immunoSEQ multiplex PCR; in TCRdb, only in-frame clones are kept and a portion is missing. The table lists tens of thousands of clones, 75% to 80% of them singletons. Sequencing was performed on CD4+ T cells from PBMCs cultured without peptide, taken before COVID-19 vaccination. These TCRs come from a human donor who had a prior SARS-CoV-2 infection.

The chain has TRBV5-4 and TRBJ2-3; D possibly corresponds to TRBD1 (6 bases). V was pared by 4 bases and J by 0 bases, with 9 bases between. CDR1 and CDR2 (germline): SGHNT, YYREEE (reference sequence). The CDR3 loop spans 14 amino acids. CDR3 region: CASSAGDSTDTQYF. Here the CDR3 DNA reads TGTGCCAGCAGCGCAGGGGACAGCACAGATACGCAGTATTTT.

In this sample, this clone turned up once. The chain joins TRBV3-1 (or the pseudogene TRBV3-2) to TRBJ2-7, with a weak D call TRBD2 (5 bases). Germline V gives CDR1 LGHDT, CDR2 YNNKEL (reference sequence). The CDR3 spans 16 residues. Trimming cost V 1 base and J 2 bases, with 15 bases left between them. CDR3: CASSQGVGNLPYEQYF. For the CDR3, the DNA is TGTGCCAGCAGCCAAGGGGTCGGGAACCTCCCCTACGAGCAGTACTTC.

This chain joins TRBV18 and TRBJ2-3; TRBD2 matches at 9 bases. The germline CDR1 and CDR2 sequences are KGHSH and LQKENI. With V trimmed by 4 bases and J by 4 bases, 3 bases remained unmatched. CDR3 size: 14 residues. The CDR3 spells CASSLAGGPDTQYF. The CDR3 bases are TGTGCCAGCTCACTTGCGGGAGGGCCAGATACGCAGTATTTT.

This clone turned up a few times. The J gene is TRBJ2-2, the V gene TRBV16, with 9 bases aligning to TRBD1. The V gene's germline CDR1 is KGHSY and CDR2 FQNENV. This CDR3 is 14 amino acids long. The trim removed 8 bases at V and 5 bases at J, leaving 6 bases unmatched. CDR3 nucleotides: TGTGCCAGCCGCAACAGGGGGCTAACCGGGGAGCTGTTTTTT. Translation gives CASRNRGLTGELFF. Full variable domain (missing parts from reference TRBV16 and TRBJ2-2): GEEVAQTPKHLVRGEGQKAKLYCAPIKGHSYVFWYQQVLKNEFKFLISFQNENVFDETGMPKERFSAKCLPNSPCSLEIQATKLEDSAVYFCASRNRGLTGELFFGEGSRLTVL.

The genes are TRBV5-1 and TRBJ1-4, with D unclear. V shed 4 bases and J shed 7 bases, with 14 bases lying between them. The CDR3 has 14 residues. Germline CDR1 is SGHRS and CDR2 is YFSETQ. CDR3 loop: CASSTGRIFEKLFF. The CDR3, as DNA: TGCGCCAGCAGCACCGGACGGATCTTTGAAAAACTGTTTTTT.

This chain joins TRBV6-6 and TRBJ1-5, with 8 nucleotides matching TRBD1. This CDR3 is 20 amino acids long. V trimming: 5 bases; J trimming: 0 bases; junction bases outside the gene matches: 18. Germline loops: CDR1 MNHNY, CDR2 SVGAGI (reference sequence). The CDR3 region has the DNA TGTGCCAGCAGTCCCTCAATTGCGGGACAGGTAGGGAGTAGCAATCAGCCCCAGCATTTT. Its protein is CASSPSIAGQVGSSNQPQHF.

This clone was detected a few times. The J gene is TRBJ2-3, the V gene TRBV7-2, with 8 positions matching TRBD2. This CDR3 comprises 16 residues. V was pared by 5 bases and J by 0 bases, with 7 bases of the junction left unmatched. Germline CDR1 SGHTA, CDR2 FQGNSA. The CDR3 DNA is TGTGCCAGCAGCCCCAGGACGGGAGGGAGCACAGATACGCAGTATTTT. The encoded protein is CASSPRTGGSTDTQYF.

This CDR3 reads CASSSGQGGEQYF. DNA of the CDR3: TGCGCCAGCAGCTCGGGACAGGGTGGCGAGCAGTACTTC. The chain is built from TRBV5-1 and TRBJ2-7; 9 bases match TRBD1. The CDR3 covers 13 residues. Germline CDR1 reads SGHRS; CDR2 reads YFSETQ. J gave up 6 bases and V 3 bases, and 4 bases lay outside the gene matches. Combining the CDR3 with reference TRBV5-1 and TRBJ2-7 gives the whole variable domain KAGVTQTPRYLIKTRGQQVTLSCSPISGHRSVSWYQQTPGQGLQFLFEYFSETQRNKGNFPGRFSGRQFSNSRSEMNVSTLELGDSALYLCASSSGQGGEQYFGPGTRLTVT.

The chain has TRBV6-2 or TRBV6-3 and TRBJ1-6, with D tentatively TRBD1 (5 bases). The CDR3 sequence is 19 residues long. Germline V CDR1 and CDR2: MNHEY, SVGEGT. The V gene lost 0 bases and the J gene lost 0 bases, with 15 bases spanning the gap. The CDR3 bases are TGTGCCAGCAGTTACTCCCAGGGAAAGGGGAGCTCCTATAATTCACCCCTCCACTTT. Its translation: CASSYSQGKGSSYNSPLHF.

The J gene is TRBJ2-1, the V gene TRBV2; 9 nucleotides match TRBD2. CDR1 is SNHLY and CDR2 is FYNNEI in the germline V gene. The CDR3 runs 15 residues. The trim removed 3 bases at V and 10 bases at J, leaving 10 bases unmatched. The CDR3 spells CASSEGGGAPGEQFF. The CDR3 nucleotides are TGTGCCAGCAGTGAGGGCGGGGGGGCGCCAGGCGAGCAGTTCTTC.

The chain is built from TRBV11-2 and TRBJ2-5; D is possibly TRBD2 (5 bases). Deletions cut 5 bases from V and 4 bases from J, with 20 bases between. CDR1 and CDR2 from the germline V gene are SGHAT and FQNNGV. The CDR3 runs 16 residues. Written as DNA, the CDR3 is TGTGCCAGCAGCCGTGGGTTGTTAGGCAGCGGAGAGACCCAGTACTTC. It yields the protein CASSRGLLGSGETQYF.

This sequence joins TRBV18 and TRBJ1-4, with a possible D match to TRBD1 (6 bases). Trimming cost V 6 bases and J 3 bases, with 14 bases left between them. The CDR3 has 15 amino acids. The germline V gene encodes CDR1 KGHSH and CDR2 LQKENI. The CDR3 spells CASSRGGAANEKLFF. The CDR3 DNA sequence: TGTGCCAGCTCTCGTGGGGGCGCGGCTAATGAAAAACTGTTTTTT.

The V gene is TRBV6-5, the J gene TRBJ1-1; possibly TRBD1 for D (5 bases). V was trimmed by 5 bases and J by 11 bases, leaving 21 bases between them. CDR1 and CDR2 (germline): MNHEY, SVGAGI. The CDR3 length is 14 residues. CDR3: CASSPDPTERGAFF. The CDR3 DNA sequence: TGTGCCAGCAGTCCCGATCCGACGGAGCGGGGGGCTTTCTTT.

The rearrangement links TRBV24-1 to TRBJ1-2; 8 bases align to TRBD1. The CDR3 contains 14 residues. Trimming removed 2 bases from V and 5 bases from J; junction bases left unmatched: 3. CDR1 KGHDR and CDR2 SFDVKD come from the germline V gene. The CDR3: CATSDWTGKYGYTF. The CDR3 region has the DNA TGTGCCACCAGTGATTGGACAGGGAAATATGGCTACACCTTC.

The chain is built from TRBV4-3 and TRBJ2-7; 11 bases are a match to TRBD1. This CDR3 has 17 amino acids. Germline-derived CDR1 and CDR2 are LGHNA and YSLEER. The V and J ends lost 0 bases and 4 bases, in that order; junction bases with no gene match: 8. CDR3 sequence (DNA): TGCGCCAGCAGCCAAGATGCCTGGGACAGGGGGAATTACGAGCAGTACTTC. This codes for CASSQDAWDRGNYEQYF.

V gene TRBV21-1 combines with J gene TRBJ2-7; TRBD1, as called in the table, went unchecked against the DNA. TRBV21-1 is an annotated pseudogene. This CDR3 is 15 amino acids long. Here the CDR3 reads CASSKVEQASYEQYF. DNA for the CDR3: TGTGCCAGCAGCAAAGTGGAACAGGCCTCCTACGAGCAGTACTTC.